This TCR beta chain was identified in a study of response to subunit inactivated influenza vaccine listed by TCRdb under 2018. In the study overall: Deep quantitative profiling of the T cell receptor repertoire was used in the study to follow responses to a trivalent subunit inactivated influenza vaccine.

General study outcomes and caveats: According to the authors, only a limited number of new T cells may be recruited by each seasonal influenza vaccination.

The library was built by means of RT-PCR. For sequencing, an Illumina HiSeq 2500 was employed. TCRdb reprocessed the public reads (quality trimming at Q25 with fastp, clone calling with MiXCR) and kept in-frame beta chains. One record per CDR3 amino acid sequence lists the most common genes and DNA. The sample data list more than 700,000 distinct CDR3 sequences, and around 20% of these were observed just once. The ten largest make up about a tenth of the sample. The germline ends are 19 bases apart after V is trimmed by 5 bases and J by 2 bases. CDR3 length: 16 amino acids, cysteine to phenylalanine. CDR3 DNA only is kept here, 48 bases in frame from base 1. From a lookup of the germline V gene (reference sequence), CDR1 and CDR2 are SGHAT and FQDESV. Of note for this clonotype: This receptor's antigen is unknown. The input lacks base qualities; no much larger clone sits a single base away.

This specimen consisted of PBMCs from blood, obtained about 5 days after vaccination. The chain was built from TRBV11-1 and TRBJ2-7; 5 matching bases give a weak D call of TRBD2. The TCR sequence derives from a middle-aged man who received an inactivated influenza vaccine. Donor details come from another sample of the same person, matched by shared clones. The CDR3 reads CASSDPGNYGAYEQYF. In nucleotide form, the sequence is TGTGCCAGCAGCGACCCGGGGAACTACGGGGCCTACGAGCAGTACTTC.